The entry below describes one TCR beta chain. The data originate from a study of blood T cell repertoires in COVID-19. Looking at the study overall: T cells, B-cell-depleted T cells, or PBMCs supplied cDNA or gDNA.

Authors' processing steps: Estimates of nucleated cell counts were drawn from the amplification of reference gene primers. Profiling relied on immunoSEQ multiplex PCR, and the TCRdb table lists in-frame clones only, not all of them. V, J and clone size reflect that table, while D and trimming were determined from the DNA. The sample lists tens of thousands of clones; about 74% were seen once. Germline V gene data show CDR1 as SNHLY and CDR2 as FYNNEI. The V end was cut by 5 bases, the J end by 8 bases, with 6 bases between. This CDR3 contains 11 residues. Sequencing was carried out using peripheral blood. The V gene is TRBV2, the J gene TRBJ1-4; D uncertain. The clonotype originates from a woman aged 80 or older with acute or convalescent COVID-19. CDR3 amino acids: CASSLLEKLFF. Here the CDR3 DNA reads TGTGCCAGCAGTTTACTGGAAAAACTGTTTTTT.